These 27 T cell receptor beta chains were sequenced from one sample in a study of regulatory T cells. Study results and caveats: In CD3G-deficient patients, conventional CD4+ T cells were enriched for hydrophobic CDR3 residues at positions 6 and 7.

Amplification used 52 TRBV primers and 13 TRBJ primers. Profiling relied on immunoSEQ multiplex PCR, and the TCRdb table lists in-frame clones only, not all of them. In the table there are over 35,000 clones, about nine tenths of which are singletons. No antigen is known for these receptors. Input material: conventional CD4+ T cells sorted from blood. The receptors were sampled from a person under 30 with CD3G deficiency.

V and J are TRBV28 and TRBJ1-4; possibly TRBD1 for D (6 bases). The CDR3 contains 14 residues. With 5 bases removed from V and 6 bases from J, the gap between germline ends came to 13 bases. The germline V gene has CDR1 MDHEN and CDR2 SYDVKM. As DNA, the CDR3 is TGTGCCAGCAGTCCAGACCCAGGGGATGAAAAACTGTTTTTT. Protein sequence: CASSPDPGDEKLFF. The whole variable domain, filled in from reference TRBV28 and TRBJ1-4, reads DVKVTQSSRYLVKRTGEKVFLECVQDMDHENMFWYRQDPGLGLRLIYFSYDVKMKEKGDIPEGYSVSREKKERFSLILESASTNQTSMYLCASSPDPGDEKLFFGSGTQLSVL.

This chain joins TRBV6-6 and TRBJ1-6; the D is unclear. Per the germline V gene, CDR1 is MNHNY and CDR2 is SVGAGI (reference sequence). V lost 9 bases and J 5 bases, leaving 14 bases between the germline ends. The CDR3 spans 14 residues. As DNA, the CDR3 is TGTGCCAGTTCCCTGGGGATTCATAATTCACCCCTCCACTTT. This gives the protein CASSLGIHNSPLHF.

The chain uses TRBV5-1 and TRBJ2-6; D perhaps matches TRBD2 (6 bases). Germline V gives CDR1 SGHRS, CDR2 YFSETQ. The CDR3 is 17 amino acids. Trimming took 0 bases from V and 0 from J, leaving 10 bases between them. This CDR3 reads CASSLEPGGSGANVLTF. The CDR3 DNA is TGCGCCAGCAGCTTGGAACCCGGGGGCTCTGGGGCCAACGTCCTGACTTTC.

V usage is TRBV19 and J usage is TRBJ1-5; TRBD1 might be the D (6 bases). Germline CDR1 and CDR2: LNHDA and SQIVND (reference sequence). The V end was cut by 8 bases, the J end by 6 bases, with 14 bases between. The CDR3 runs 13 residues. The chain's CDR3 is CASGGGSGQPQHF. The CDR3 DNA reads TGTGCCAGTGGTGGGGGCTCGGGTCAGCCCCAGCATTTT. Filled out from reference TRBV19 and TRBJ1-5, the complete variable domain reads DGGITQSPKYLFRKEGQNVTLSCEQNLNHDAMYWYRQDPGQGLRLIYYSQIVNDFQKGDIAEGYSVSREKKESFPLTVTSAQKNPTAFYLCASGGGSGQPQHFGDGTRLSIL.

The chain joins TRBV10-1 to TRBJ1-1, with D perhaps TRBD1 (6 bases). The CDR3 has 15 residues. Trimming took off 8 bases at V and 4 bases at J, with 20 bases between the two ends. Germline V CDR1 and CDR2: WNHNN, SYGVQD (reference sequence). For the CDR3, the DNA is TGCGCCAGCTACGCGGGGGGCCGGGACGCCACTGAAGCTTTCTTT. Protein product: CASYAGGRDATEAFF.

J is TRBJ2-1 and V is TRBV19; TRBD2 agrees at 9 bases. Germline V gene lookup returns CDR1 LNHDA and CDR2 SQIVND (reference sequence). The CDR3 loop spans 15 amino acids. With V trimmed by 4 bases and J by 7 bases, 8 bases remained unmatched. The CDR3 DNA is TGTGCCAGTAGTACTTTAGCGGGAGTGGGAAATGAGCAGTTCTTC. Its protein product is CASSTLAGVGNEQFF.

This clone was found a few times. This rearrangement joins TRBV5-1 to TRBJ2-7; 8 bases fit TRBD1. Unmatched junction bases numbered 5, after V lost 5 bases and J lost 1 base. This CDR3 region has 14 residues. CDR1 SGHRS and CDR2 YFSETQ come from the germline V gene. CDR3 sequence reads: CASRPGGSSYEQYF. The CDR3 DNA sequence: TGCGCCAGCAGACCAGGGGGCAGTTCCTACGAGCAGTACTTC.

The genes are TRBV7-9 and TRBJ1-2; tentatively, D is TRBD1 (6 bases). Germline assignment: CDR1 SEHNR and CDR2 FQNEAQ (reference sequence). This CDR3 is 12 amino acids long. Trimming shortened V by 4 bases and J by 6 bases, and 9 bases separated the two germline ends. In DNA form, the CDR3 reads TGTGCCAGCAGCTCAGGGGCGGATGGCTACACCTTC. It translates to CASSSGADGYTF.

CDR3 residues: CASSFASGPYEQYF. The CDR3 DNA sequence: TGCGCCAGCAGCTTCGCTAGCGGCCCGTACGAGCAGTACTTC. V is TRBV5-1 and J is TRBJ2-7; 7 nucleotides line up with TRBD2. There are 14 residues in the CDR3. Trimming at V came to 2 bases and at J to 4 bases, leaving 6 bases not matched to a gene. CDR1 SGHRS and CDR2 YFSETQ come from the germline V gene.

The V call is TRBV28, the J call TRBJ1-2; D ambiguous. Trimming pared 2 bases from V and 2 bases from J, leaving 6 bases between. The CDR3 totals 13 residues. Germline CDR1 reads MDHEN; CDR2 reads SYDVKM. The DNA of the CDR3 is TGTGCCAGCAGTTTAACAGACAACTATGGCTACACCTTC. Translation gives CASSLTDNYGYTF.

The chain is built from TRBV28 and TRBJ1-5; D not certain. The CDR3 has 11 amino acids. The V gene's germline CDR1 is MDHEN and CDR2 SYDVKM. The germline V and J ends were trimmed by 2 bases and 11 bases, with 7 bases remaining between them. In nucleotides, the CDR3 is TGTGCCAGCAGTTTAAGAGGAGCCCAGCATTTT. Encoded protein: CASSLRGAQHF.

The V call is TRBV14, the J call TRBJ2-2, with D maybe TRBD2 (6 bases). CDR3 length: 15 amino acids. Germline V CDR1 and CDR2: SGHDN, FVKESK. V lost 5 bases to trimming and J lost 2 bases, with 12 bases between them. The CDR3 spells CASSAGGTNTGELFF. CDR3 sequence (DNA): TGTGCCAGCAGCGCCGGGGGTACCAACACCGGGGAGCTGTTTTTT.

The rearrangement uses TRBV29-1 and TRBJ1-1; the D is unclear. CDR1 is SQVTM and CDR2 is ANQGSEA in the germline V gene. The CDR3 covers 8 residues. The CDR3 here is CRVGRAFF. The CDR3 nucleotides are TGCCGGGTAGGAAGAGCTTTCTTT.

The chain joins TRBV7-8 to TRBJ2-4, with 7 positions matching TRBD1. V was pared by 4 bases and J by 7 bases, with 4 bases of the junction left unmatched. Germline loops: CDR1 SGHVS, CDR2 FQNEAQ. The CDR3 sequence is 13 residues long. The CDR3 region is CASSSGGSNIQYF. The CDR3 nucleotides read TGTGCCAGCAGCTCAGGGGGTTCGAACATTCAGTACTTC.

The V gene is TRBV5-1, the J gene TRBJ1-4; D not resolved. The length of the CDR3 is 14 residues. Trimming pared 0 bases from V and 4 bases from J, leaving 7 bases between. From germline, CDR1 is SGHRS and CDR2 YFSETQ. The chain's CDR3 is CASSLEGNNEKLFF. The CDR3 region has the DNA TGCGCCAGCAGCTTGGAGGGAAATAATGAAAAACTGTTTTTT.

This chain uses TRBV7-9 with TRBJ2-1, with 7 bases aligning to TRBD2. CDR1 and CDR2 (germline): SEHNR, FQNEAQ (reference sequence). J lost 12 bases, V lost 3 bases, and 2 bases had no gene match. The CDR3 spans 11 residues. DNA for the CDR3: TGTGCCAGCAGCTTGGGGAGGGGGCAGTTCTTC. This gives the protein CASSLGRGQFF.

The chain joins TRBV28 to TRBJ2-5; 11 nucleotides match TRBD1. The CDR3 loop spans 18 amino acids. The trim removed 3 bases at V and 2 bases at J, leaving 11 bases unmatched. Germline CDR1 reads MDHEN; CDR2 reads SYDVKM. The DNA for the CDR3 is TGTGCCAGCAGTTTTGAGTTCCGGGACAGGGGGGAGCAAGAGACCCAGTACTTC. The encoded protein is CASSFEFRDRGEQETQYF.

CDR3 loop: CASSFQGFGTDTQYF. The CDR3 nucleotides are TGTGCCAGCAGTTTCCAGGGATTCGGCACAGATACGCAGTATTTT. The chain links TRBV28 to TRBJ2-3, with D perhaps matching TRBD1 (5 bases). This CDR3 contains 15 residues. From germline, CDR1 is MDHEN and CDR2 SYDVKM. V lost 3 bases and J 1 base, leaving 11 bases between the germline ends.

The chain combines TRBV6-6 with TRBJ1-6; D is perhaps TRBD1 (5 bases). The CDR3 loop spans 14 amino acids. V lost 5 bases to trimming and J lost 9 bases, with 14 bases between them. CDR1 and CDR2 from the germline V gene are MNHNY and SVGAGI (reference sequence). The CDR3 sequence is CASSTQGKGSPLHF. Written as DNA, the CDR3 is TGTGCCAGCAGTACGCAGGGAAAGGGTTCACCCCTCCACTTT.

The rearrangement joins TRBV6-1 to TRBJ1-4, with D hard to call. Trimming took off 6 bases at V and 7 bases at J, with 15 bases between the two ends. The length of the CDR3 is 14 residues. Germline V gene sequence: CDR1 MNHNS, CDR2 SASEGT. The CDR3 DNA sequence: TGTGCCAGCAGCCATGGGCCCCCGCCTGAAAAACTGTTTTTT. It yields the protein CASSHGPPPEKLFF.

The DNA of the CDR3 is TGTGCCAGCAGCTTCGGGACTAGCGCGGTAGATACGCAGTATTTT. Protein sequence: CASSFGTSAVDTQYF. The chain has TRBV7-2 and TRBJ2-3; 10 nucleotides align to TRBD2. The CDR3 runs to 15 residues. The ends lost 3 bases at V and 5 bases at J; junction bases unmatched: 5. From germline, CDR1 is SGHTA and CDR2 FQGNSA. Variable domain in full (rest from reference TRBV7-2 and TRBJ2-3): GAGVSQSPSNKVTEKGKDVELRCDPISGHTALYWYRQSLGQGLEFLIYFQGNSAPDKSGLPSDRFSAERTGGSVSTLTIQRTQQEDSAVYLCASSFGTSAVDTQYFGPGTRLTVL.

The chain is built from TRBV12-5 and TRBJ2-1, with D possibly TRBD2 on 6 matching bases. Germline V gene lookup returns CDR1 LGHNT and CDR2 FRNRAP. The CDR3 extends over 17 amino acids. V lost 6 bases and J lost 1, with 19 bases in between. CDR3 sequence reads: CASGKTGWRGSYNEQFF. CDR3 sequence (DNA): TGTGCTAGTGGCAAAACGGGGTGGAGGGGATCCTACAATGAGCAGTTCTTC.

The V and J genes are TRBV6-1 and TRBJ2-7, with D tentatively TRBD1 (9 bases). The V end lost 2 bases, the J end lost 6 bases, and 23 bases lay between the germline ends. Germline CDR1 MNHNS, CDR2 SASEGT. The CDR3 runs to 17 residues. As DNA, the CDR3 is TGTGCCAGCAGTGAATGGCCGGGGGGGACAGGGCTGATCGAGCAGTACTTC. Translated: CASSEWPGGTGLIEQYF.

The rearrangement uses TRBV5-1 and TRBJ1-2, with 7 bases fitting TRBD1. The CDR3 runs to 13 residues. The junction had 1 base not matched to a gene; V was cut back by 4 bases and J by 1 base. Germline V gene sequence: CDR1 SGHRS, CDR2 YFSETQ. This CDR3 is CASSRDSNYGYTF. For the CDR3, the DNA is TGCGCCAGCAGCAGGGACAGTAACTATGGCTACACCTTC.

The chain carries TRBV7-8 and TRBJ2-2; 11 nucleotides align to TRBD1. V shed 7 bases and J 7 bases; nucleotides not matched to a gene: 5. The CDR3 is 14 residues long. Germline V gives CDR1 SGHVS, CDR2 FQNEAQ. CDR3 in amino acids: CASTDRGRSGELFF. The CDR3 DNA sequence: TGTGCCAGCACGGACAGGGGGCGTAGCGGGGAGCTGTTTTTT.

This chain links TRBV18 with TRBJ2-5; 8 bases align to TRBD2. From germline, CDR1 is KGHSH and CDR2 LQKENI. J gave up 5 bases and V 4 bases, and 3 bases lay outside the gene matches. There are 13 residues in the CDR3. CDR3 residues: CASSLAGTETQYF. CDR3 nucleotide sequence: TGTGCCAGCTCACTAGCGGGGACGGAGACCCAGTACTTC.

This sequence joins TRBV28 and TRBJ1-4; tentatively, D is TRBD1 (6 bases). V shed 5 bases and J shed 3 bases, with 13 bases lying between them. CDR1 and CDR2 (germline): MDHEN, SYDVKM. This CDR3 has 15 residues. The CDR3: CASSPQGVPNEKLFF. CDR3 bases: TGTGCCAGCAGTCCACAGGGAGTCCCTAATGAAAAACTGTTTTTT.